This T cell receptor (beta chain) derives from a study of cytomegalovirus exposure and HLA in healthy donors. Primers included in the PCR were 60 Vbeta and 13 Jbeta primers. Here immunoSEQ multiplex PCR was the method, and the copy in TCRdb shows in-frame clones only, minus some. The sample totals 150,000 or so clones. After removal of 8 bases from V and 4 bases from J, the junction contained 15 bases not matched to a gene. The germline CDR1 and CDR2 sequences are GTSNPN and SVGIG (reference sequence). The CDR3 loop spans 15 amino acids. The sample consisted of PBMCs. This receptor was taken from a woman aged 50 to 60 in good health and CMV-seronegative. V usage is TRBV30 and J usage is TRBJ2-3; 7 bases map to TRBD1. The CDR3 bases are TGTGCCGGGATAGAAGACAGGGCGGTTCCAGATACGCAGTATTTT. Translation: CAGIEDRAVPDTQYF.